Here is one T cell receptor beta chain with its context. Trimming shortened V by 3 bases and J by 3 bases, and 9 bases separated the two germline ends. The V gene's germline CDR1 is DFQATT and CDR2 SNEGSKA (reference sequence). The CDR3 is 13 residues long. As originally analysed: Reference gene primer amplification gave nucleated cell count estimates. The assay was immunoSEQ multiplex PCR, and TCRdb's table has in-frame clones only and misses some. V and J calls and clone size come straight from that table; D and trimming were deduced from the DNA. The sample comprises about 59,000 clones, 80% to 95% of which are singletons, and approximately 15% rests with the top ten. The sample belongs to a study of blood T cell repertoires in COVID-19. Study information: The samples span acute and convalescent COVID-19 from the United States, Italy and Spain.

The chain has TRBV20-1 and TRBJ1-5; D perhaps matches TRBD1 (5 bases). Sequencing used peripheral blood. The TCR comes from a man older than 75 with acute or convalescent COVID-19. The CDR3 bases are TGCAGTGCTAGTAGGGGCGTCAATCAGCCCCAGCATTTT. It encodes CSASRGVNQPQHF.